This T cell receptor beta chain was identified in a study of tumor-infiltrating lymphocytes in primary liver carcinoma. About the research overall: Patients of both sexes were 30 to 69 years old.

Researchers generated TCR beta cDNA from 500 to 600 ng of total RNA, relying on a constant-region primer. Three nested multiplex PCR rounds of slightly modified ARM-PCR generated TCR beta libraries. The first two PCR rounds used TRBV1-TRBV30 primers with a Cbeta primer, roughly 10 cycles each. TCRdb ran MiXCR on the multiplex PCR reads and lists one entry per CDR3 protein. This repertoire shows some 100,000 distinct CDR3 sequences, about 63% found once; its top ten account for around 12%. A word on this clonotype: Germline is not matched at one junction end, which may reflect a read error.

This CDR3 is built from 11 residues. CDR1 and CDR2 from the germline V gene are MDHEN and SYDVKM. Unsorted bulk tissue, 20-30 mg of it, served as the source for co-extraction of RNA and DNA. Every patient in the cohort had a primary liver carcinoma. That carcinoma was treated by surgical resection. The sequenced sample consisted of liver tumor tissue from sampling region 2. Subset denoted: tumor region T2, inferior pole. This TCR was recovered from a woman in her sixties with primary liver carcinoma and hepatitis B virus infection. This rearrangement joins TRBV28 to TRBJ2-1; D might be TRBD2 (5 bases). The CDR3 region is CASSSRTGVDF. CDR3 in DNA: TGTGCCAGCAGTTCCCGGACTGGAGTGGATTTC.